This T cell receptor beta chain was sequenced during a study of blood T cell repertoires in COVID-19. Trimming removed 5 bases from V and 6 bases from J; junction bases left unmatched: 10. The CDR3 is made up of 15 amino acids. Germline assignment: CDR1 KGHSH and CDR2 LQKENI. How the authors handled the data: Amplification from reference gene primers served as the basis for estimated nucleated cell counts. Measured with immunoSEQ multiplex PCR; TCRdb has only the in-frame clones, and not every one. That table is the source of V, J and clone size, and D and trimming were worked out from the DNA. The sample holds fewer than 110,000 clones, approximately 90% seen once.

The clonotype originates from an elderly woman in a cohort sampled during active COVID-19. The sample taken for sequencing was peripheral blood. The genes are TRBV18 and TRBJ2-3; TRBD2 agrees at 8 bases. CDR3 sequence (DNA): TGTGCCAGCTCATCTCCAGCGGGAGTGACGGATACGCAGTATTTT. Protein: CASSSPAGVTDTQYF.